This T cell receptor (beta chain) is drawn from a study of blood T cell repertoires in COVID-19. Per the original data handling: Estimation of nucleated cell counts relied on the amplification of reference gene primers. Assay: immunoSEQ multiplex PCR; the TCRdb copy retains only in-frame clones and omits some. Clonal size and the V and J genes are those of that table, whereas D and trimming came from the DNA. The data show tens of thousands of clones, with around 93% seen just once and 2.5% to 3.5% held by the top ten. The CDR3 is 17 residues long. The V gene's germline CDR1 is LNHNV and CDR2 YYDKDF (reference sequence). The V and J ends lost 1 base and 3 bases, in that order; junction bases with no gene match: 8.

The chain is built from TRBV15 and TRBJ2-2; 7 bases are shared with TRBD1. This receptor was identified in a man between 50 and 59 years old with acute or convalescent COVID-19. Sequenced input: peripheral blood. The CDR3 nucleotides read TGTGCCACCAGCAGAGCCGGGGCCGGGACAGACACCGGGGAGCTGTTTTTT. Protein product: CATSRAGAGTDTGELFF.